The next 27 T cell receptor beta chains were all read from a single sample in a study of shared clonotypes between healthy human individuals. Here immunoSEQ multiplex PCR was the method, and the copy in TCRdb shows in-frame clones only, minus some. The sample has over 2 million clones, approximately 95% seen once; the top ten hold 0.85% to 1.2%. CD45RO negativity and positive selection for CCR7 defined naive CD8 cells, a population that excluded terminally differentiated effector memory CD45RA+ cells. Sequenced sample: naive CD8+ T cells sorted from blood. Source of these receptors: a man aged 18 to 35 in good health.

The CDR3 sequence is CASSLVFEVEGYYSNQPQHF. In DNA, the CDR3 is TGTGCCAGCAGTTTGGTTTTTGAGGTAGAGGGCTATTATAGCAATCAGCCCCAGCATTTT. J is TRBJ1-5 and V is TRBV28; D is uncertain. There are 20 residues in the CDR3. CDR1 is MDHEN and CDR2 is SYDVKM in the germline V gene. V dropped 3 bases and J dropped 0 bases, with 24 bases sitting between them. Full variable domain (remainder filled in from reference TRBV28 and TRBJ1-5): DVKVTQSSRYLVKRTGEKVFLECVQDMDHENMFWYRQDPGLGLRLIYFSYDVKMKEKGDIPEGYSVSREKKERFSLILESASTNQTSMYLCASSLVFEVEGYYSNQPQHFGDGTRLSIL.

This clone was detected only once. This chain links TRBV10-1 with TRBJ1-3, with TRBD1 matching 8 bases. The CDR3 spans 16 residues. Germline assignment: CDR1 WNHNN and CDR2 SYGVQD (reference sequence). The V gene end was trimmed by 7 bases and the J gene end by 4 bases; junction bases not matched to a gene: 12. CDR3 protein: CASNSLHRDRGNTIYF. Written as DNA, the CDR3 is TGCGCCAGCAACTCCTTACACCGGGACAGGGGAAACACCATATATTTT.

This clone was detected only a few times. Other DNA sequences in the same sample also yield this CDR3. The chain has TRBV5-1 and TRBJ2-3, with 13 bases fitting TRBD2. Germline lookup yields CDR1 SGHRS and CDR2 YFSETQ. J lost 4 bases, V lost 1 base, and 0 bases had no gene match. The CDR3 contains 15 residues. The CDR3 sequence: CASSLTSGGADTQYF. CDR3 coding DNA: TGCGCCAGCAGCTTGACTAGCGGGGGGGCAGATACGCAGTATTTT.

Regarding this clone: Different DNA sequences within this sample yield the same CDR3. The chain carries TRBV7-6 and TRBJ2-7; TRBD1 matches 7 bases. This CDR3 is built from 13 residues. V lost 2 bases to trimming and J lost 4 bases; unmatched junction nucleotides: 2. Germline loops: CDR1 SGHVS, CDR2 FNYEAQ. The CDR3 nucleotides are TGTGCCAGCAGCTTAAGACAGGGTTACGAGCAGTACTTC. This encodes CASSLRQGYEQYF.

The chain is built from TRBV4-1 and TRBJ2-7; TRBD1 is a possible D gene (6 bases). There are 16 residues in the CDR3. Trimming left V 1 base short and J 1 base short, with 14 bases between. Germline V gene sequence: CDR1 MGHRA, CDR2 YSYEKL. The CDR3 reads CASSQGAEDSSYEQYF. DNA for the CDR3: TGCGCCAGCAGCCAAGGGGCTGAGGACAGTTCCTACGAGCAGTACTTC.

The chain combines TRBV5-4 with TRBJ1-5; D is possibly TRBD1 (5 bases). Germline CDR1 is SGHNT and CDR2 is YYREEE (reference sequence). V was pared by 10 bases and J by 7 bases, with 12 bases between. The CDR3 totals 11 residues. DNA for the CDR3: TGTGCCGGTGGGGGAGAACAGCCCCAGCATTTT. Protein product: CAGGGEQPQHF.

For the CDR3, the DNA is TGTGCCAGCAGTTTAGCGGCCAGTGACACGTACGAGCAGTACTTC. Translating it yields CASSLAASDTYEQYF. V usage is TRBV27 and J usage is TRBJ2-7; D not resolved. The CDR3 consists of 15 residues. The germline V gene encodes CDR1 MNHEY and CDR2 SMNVEV (reference sequence). Trimming stripped 2 bases from V and 4 bases from J, with 15 bases between.

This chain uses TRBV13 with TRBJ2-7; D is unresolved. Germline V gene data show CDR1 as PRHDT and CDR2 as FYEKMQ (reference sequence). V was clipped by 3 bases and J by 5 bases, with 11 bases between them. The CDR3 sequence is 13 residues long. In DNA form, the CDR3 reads TGTGCCAGCAGCTTCTTTGCGGCGAACGAGCAGTACTTC. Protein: CASSFFAANEQYF.

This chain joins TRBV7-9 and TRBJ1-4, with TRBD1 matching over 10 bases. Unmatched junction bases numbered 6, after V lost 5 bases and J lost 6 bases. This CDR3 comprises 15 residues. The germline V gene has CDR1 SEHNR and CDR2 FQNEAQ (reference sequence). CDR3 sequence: CASSPWTGGDEKLFF. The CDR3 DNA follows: TGTGCCAGCAGCCCCTGGACAGGGGGAGATGAAAAACTGTTTTTT.

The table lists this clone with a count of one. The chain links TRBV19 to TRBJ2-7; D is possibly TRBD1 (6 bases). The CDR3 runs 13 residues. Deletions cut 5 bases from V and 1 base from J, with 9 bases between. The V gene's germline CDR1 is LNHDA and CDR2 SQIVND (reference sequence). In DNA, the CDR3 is TGTGCCAGTAGTTGGGGGCCTTCCTACGAGCAGTACTTC. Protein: CASSWGPSYEQYF.

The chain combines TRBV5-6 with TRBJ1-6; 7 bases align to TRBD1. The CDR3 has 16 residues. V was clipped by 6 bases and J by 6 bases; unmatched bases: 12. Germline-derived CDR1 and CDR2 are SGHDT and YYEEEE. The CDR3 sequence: CASITTGEGVNSPLHF. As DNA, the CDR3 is TGTGCCAGCATCACCACAGGGGAGGGAGTTAATTCACCCCTCCACTTT.

The CDR3 region is CASSSPASGGLYEQYF. The CDR3 DNA sequence: TGTGCCAGCAGTTCCCCGGCTAGCGGGGGATTGTACGAGCAGTACTTC. V is TRBV6-6 and J is TRBJ2-7; 10 nucleotides agree with TRBD2. The CDR3 is 16 residues long. V lost 4 bases to trimming and J lost 4 bases; unmatched junction nucleotides: 10. Looked up from germline, CDR1 is MNHNY and CDR2 is SVGAGI (reference sequence).

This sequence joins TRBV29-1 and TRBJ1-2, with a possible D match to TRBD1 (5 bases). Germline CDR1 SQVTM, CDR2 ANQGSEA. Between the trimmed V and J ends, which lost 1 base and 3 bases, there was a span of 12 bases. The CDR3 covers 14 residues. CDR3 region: CSVEGTRWDYGYTF. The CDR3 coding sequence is TGCAGCGTTGAAGGGACAAGGTGGGACTATGGCTACACCTTC.

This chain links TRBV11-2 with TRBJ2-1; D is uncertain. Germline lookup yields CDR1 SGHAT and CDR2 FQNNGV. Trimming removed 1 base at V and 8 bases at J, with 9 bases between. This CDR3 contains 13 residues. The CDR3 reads CASSLGPAHEQFF. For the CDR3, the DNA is TGTGCCAGCAGCTTAGGGCCCGCGCATGAGCAGTTCTTC.

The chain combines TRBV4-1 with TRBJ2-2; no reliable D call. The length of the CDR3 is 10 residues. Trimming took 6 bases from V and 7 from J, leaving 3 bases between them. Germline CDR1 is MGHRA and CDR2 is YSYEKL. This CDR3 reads CASRGGELFF. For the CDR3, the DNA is TGCGCCAGCAGAGGCGGGGAGCTGTTTTTT.

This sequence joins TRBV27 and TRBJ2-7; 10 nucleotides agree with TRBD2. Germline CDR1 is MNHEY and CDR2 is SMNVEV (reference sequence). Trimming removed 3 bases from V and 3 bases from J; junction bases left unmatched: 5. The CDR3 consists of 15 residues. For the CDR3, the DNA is TGTGCCAGCAGTTTGGTAGCGGGGGGCGGCTACGAGCAGTACTTC. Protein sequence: CASSLVAGGGYEQYF.

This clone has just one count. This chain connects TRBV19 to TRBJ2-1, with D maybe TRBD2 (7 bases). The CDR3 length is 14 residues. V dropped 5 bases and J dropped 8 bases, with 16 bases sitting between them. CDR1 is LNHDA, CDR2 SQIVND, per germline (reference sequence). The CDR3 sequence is CASSFRLAGDEQFF. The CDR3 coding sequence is TGTGCCAGTAGTTTCCGACTAGCAGGGGATGAGCAGTTCTTC.

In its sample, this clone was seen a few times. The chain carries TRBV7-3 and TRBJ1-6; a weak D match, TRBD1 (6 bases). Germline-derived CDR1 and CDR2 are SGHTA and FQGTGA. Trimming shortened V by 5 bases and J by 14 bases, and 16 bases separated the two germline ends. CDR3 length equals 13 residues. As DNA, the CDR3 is TGTGCCAGCAGCACCGTACAGGGTGGTTCCCTCCACTTT. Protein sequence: CASSTVQGGSLHF.

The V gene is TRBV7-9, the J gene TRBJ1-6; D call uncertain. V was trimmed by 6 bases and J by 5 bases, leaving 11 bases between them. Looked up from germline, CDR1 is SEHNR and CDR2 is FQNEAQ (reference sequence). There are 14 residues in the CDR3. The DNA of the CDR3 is TGTGCCAGCAGGTCAACGGGAAATAATTCACCCCTCCACTTT. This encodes CASRSTGNNSPLHF.

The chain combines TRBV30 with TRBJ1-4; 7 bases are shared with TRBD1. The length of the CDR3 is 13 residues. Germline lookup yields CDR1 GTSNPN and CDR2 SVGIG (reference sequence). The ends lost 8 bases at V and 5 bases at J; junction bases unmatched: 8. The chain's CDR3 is CAGGGLGNEKLFF. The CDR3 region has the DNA TGTGCCGGAGGGGGCTTAGGGAATGAAAAACTGTTTTTT. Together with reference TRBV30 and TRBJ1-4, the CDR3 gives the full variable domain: SQTIHQWPATLVQPVGSPLSLECTVEGTSNPNLYWYRQAAGRGLQLLFYSVGIGQISSEVPQNLSASRPQDRQFILSSKKLLLSDSGFYLCAGGGLGNEKLFFGSGTQLSVL.

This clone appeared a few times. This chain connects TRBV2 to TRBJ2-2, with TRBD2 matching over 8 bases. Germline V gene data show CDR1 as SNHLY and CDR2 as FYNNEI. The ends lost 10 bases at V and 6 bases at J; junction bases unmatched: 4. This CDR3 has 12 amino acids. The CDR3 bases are TGTGCCACCACGGGAGGGCCCGGGGAGCTGTTTTTT. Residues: CATTGGPGELFF.

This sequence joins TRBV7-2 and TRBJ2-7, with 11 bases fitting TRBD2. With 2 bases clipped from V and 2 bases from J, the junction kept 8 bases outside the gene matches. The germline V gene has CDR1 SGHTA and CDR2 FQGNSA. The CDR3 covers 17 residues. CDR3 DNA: TGTGCCAGCAGCTTAAGGGGAGCGACTAGCGGGGCCTACGAGCAGTACTTC. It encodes CASSLRGATSGAYEQYF. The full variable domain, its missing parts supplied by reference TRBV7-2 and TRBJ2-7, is GAGVSQSPSNKVTEKGKDVELRCDPISGHTALYWYRQSLGQGLEFLIYFQGNSAPDKSGLPSDRFSAERTGGSVSTLTIQRTQQEDSAVYLCASSLRGATSGAYEQYFGPGTRLTVT.

The CDR3 protein is CASSRAGEDTDTQYF. The CDR3 nucleotides are TGTGCCAGCAGCAGGGCAGGTGAAGACACAGATACGCAGTATTTT. The gene calls are TRBV11-2 and TRBJ2-3; D unclear. V lost 5 bases to trimming and J lost 2 bases, with 14 bases between them. This CDR3 region has 15 residues. In germline, CDR1 is SGHAT, CDR2 FQNNGV.

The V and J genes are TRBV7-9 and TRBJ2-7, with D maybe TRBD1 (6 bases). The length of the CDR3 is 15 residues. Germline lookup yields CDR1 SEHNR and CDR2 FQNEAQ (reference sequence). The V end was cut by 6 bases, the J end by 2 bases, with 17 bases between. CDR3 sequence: CASRTTGDSTYEQYF. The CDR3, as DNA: TGTGCCAGCAGGACGACAGGTGATTCTACCTACGAGCAGTACTTC.

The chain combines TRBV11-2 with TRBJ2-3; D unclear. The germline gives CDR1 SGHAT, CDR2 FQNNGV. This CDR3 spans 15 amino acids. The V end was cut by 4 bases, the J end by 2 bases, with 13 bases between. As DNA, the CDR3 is TGTGCCAGCAGCTCCCTTGCTCTTCTCACAGATACGCAGTATTTT. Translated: CASSSLALLTDTQYF.

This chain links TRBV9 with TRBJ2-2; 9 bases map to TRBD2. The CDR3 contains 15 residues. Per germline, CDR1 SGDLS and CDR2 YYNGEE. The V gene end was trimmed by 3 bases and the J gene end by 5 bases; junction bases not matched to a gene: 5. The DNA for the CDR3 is TGTGCCAGCAGCGATCGGACTAGCGCTACCGGGGAGCTGTTTTTT. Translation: CASSDRTSATGELFF.

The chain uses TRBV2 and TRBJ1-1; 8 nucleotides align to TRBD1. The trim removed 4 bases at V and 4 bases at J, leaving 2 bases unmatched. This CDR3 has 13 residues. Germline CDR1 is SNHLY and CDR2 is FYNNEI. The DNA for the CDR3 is TGTGCCAGCAGTGGGACAGGGAGCACTGAAGCTTTCTTT. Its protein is CASSGTGSTEAFF.